This paragraph reports one T cell receptor (beta chain). Its antigen is currently not known. The input lacks base qualities; no much larger clone sits a single base away. The record originates from a study of blood T cell repertoires in COVID-19 (dated by TCRdb to 2018 to 2020). Looking at the study overall: Samples covering the acute and convalescent phases of COVID-19 were provided by collaborators in the United States, Italy and Spain. Where available, HLA class I and class II types were obtained from metadata supplied by the sample provider rather than from assay-based typing. The repertoires were released in a freely available public database intended as a resource for research on the immune response to SARS-CoV-2. Deeply sampled blood TCRbeta repertoires from subjects exposed to, actively infected with, or recovered from COVID-19 were included in the dataset. The samples were drawn from the first 160 participants of the ongoing ImmuneRACE study and from over 950 subjects provided by 6 global collaborators. The prospective study material was composed of cDNA or gDNA derived from T cells, B-cell-depleted T cells, or PBMCs. A de-identified subject ID, COVID-19 status, age in years and sex were almost always included in the sample metadata. The research as a whole found: The quantity of clinical and demographic metadata differed by source and by participant and was supplied without curation.

Collaborating institutions collected whole blood in K2EDTA tubes following their own protocols. For TCRbeta analysis, collaborators shipped samples in one of three forms: frozen whole blood, isolated PBMCs, or DNA extracted from either of those sample types. TCRbeta CDR3 regions were amplified from genomic DNA by means of the immunoSEQ Assay, a bias-controlled multiplex PCR. The original pipeline was this. Within the assay, amplification of reference gene primers was used to estimate how many nucleated cells each sample contained. Sequence reads were collapsed and filtered to measure the absolute abundance of every unique TCRbeta CDR3 rearrangement. For each sample, productive Simpson clonality was calculated as the square root of Simpson's diversity index over productive rearrangements. TCRdb retrieved this table from immuneACCESS and kept in-frame rearrangements only. Not all clones are present; in checked studies, unresolved V genes account for under half, and no reason is known for the remainder. V and J calls and clone size are as listed in that table; D and trimming were resolved from the DNA. This sample holds around 180,000 clones; less than 85% were observed only once. The top ten hold 5.5% to 7.5% of the sample.

CDR1 and CDR2 (MGHRA, YSYEKL) derive from the germline V gene. The V end gives up 6 bases and the J end 0 bases, leaving 9 bases in the junction not matched to a gene. From cysteine to phenylalanine, the CDR3 is 16 amino acids long. Solely the CDR3 DNA is kept, with 48 bases framed from the first base. This TCR came from a human donor in a cohort sampled during active COVID-19. The receptor chain draws on TRBV4-1 and TRBJ1-2; 8 junctional bases match TRBD1. Sequenced: peripheral blood. The DNA reads TGCGCCAGCAGGCCGGGGACAGGCGAACCTAACTATGGCTACACCTTC. Translation gives CASRPGTGEPNYGYTF.